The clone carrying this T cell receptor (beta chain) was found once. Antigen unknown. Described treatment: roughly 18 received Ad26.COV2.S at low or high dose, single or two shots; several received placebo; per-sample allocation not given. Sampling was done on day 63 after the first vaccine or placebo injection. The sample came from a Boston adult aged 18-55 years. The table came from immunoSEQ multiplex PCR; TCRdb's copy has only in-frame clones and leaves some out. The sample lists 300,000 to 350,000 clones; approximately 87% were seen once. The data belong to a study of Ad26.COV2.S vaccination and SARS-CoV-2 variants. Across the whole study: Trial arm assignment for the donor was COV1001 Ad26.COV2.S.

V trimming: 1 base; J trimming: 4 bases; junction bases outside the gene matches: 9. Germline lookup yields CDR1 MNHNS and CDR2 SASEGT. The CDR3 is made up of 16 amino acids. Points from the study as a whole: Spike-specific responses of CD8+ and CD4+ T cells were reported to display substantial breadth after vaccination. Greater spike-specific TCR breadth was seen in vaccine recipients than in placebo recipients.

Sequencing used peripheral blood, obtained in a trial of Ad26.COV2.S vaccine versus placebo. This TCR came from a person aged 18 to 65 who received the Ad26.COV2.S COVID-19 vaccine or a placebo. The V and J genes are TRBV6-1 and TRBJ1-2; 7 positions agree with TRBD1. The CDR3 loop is CASSEESAGTVYGYTF. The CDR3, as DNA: TGTGCCAGCAGTGAAGAGTCGGCGGGGACAGTCTATGGCTACACCTTC.